This T cell receptor (beta chain) is drawn from a study of T-cell reconstitution after alpha-beta-depleted transplantation in children. General study findings and limits: The main origin of T-cell counts and diversity one year after transplant was newly produced T cells.

Unique molecular identifiers featured in how the TCRbeta library was prepared. TCRdb recomputed calls from the PCR reads with MiXCR, one row per CDR3 protein. The table has 900,000 or so distinct CDR3 sequences, under 20% seen once. V lost 1 base and J 5 bases, leaving 11 bases between the germline ends. The CDR3 runs to 14 residues. Remarks on this clonotype: Its antigen is still unknown.

The sequence was obtained from a male patient under 18 who had a stem cell transplant for acute lymphoblastic leukemia, so the T cells may come from the graft donor. The genes are TRBV12-3 or TRBV12-4 and TRBJ1-1, with a tentative D call TRBD1 (6 bases). Here the sequenced sample was PBMCs, mostly from graft donor cells, taken 360 days after TCRalphabeta/CD19-depleted stem cell transplant. The CDR3 bases are TGTGCCAGCAGTTTAGAGGGGGGATGGACTGAAGCTTTCTTT. As protein: CASSLEGGWTEAFF.